Each of the 22 T cell receptor beta chains below was sequenced from the same sample in a study of human T cells and chemical hapten exposure. Indicated time point: pre-sensitization, week 0. Treatment specified: therapeutic diphenylcyclopropenone sensitization with weekly scalp DPC. TCRdb re-called the RACE reads through MiXCR, storing one row per CDR3 protein. Here the sample spans approximately 320,000 distinct CDR3 sequences, 5.5% being singletons. Sequencing used whole blood, obtained in connection with sensitization to the hapten diphenylcyclopropenone (DPC). These receptors all come from a woman younger than 30 with alopecia areata. Some clones in this sample may be carry-over from other donors' samples.

This clonotype appeared a few times. V usage is TRBV5-1 and J usage is TRBJ1-1, with D uncertain. This CDR3 is 13 amino acids long. CDR1 is SGHRS and CDR2 is YFSETQ in the germline V gene. Trimming shortened V by 3 bases and J by 1 base, and 7 bases separated the two germline ends. CDR3 region: CASSYQTNTEAFF. Here the CDR3 DNA reads TGCGCCAGCAGCTATCAGACGAACACTGAAGCTTTCTTT. The entire variable domain, with the rest obtained from reference TRBV5-1 and TRBJ1-1, is as follows: KAGVTQTPRYLIKTRGQQVTLSCSPISGHRSVSWYQQTPGQGLQFLFEYFSETQRNKGNFPGRFSGRQFSNSRSEMNVSTLELGDSALYLCASSYQTNTEAFFGQGTRLTVV.

This clonotype was seen at least ten times. The chain couples TRBV12-3 or TRBV12-4 to TRBJ1-2, with D possibly being TRBD1 (5 bases). This CDR3 region has 14 residues. V lost 3 bases and J 3 bases, leaving 11 bases between the germline ends. CDR3 residues: CASSFSTGDYGYTF. The DNA of the CDR3 is TGTGCCAGCAGTTTCAGTACAGGAGACTATGGCTACACCTTC.

V is TRBV10-3 and J is TRBJ1-2; 10 bases fit TRBD1. The CDR3 length is 14 residues. V lost 2 bases and J lost 6; bases outside the gene matches: 3. CDR1 ENHRY and CDR2 SYGVKD come from the germline V gene. The CDR3 loop reads CAISEGGQGNGYTF. The CDR3 nucleotides read TGTGCCATCAGTGAGGGGGGACAGGGGAATGGCTACACCTTC.

This clonotype was seen ten or more times. The CDR3 bases are TGCAGTGCCCCGTGGGTGGTTGGCGGGGCGGGAGATACGCAGTATTTT. Translation: CSAPWVVGGAGDTQYF. The chain joins TRBV20-1 to TRBJ2-3, with D tentatively TRBD2 (6 bases). Trimming left V 6 bases short and J 5 bases short, with 24 bases between. This CDR3 region has 16 residues. CDR1 and CDR2 (germline): DFQATT, SNEGSKA (reference sequence).

V is TRBV7-8 and J is TRBJ2-2; TRBD1 aligns across 8 bases. The V gene end was trimmed by 5 bases and the J gene end by 5 bases; junction bases not matched to a gene: 7. The CDR3 runs 15 residues. Germline CDR1 is SGHVS and CDR2 is FQNEAQ. CDR3 nucleotide sequence: TGTGCCAGCAGCCCAGGGGACAGGTTTACCGGGGAGCTGTTTTTT. Protein product: CASSPGDRFTGELFF.

This clonotype has ten or more counts. The genes are TRBV10-3 and TRBJ2-7, with 7 bases that match TRBD1. Germline values: CDR1 ENHRY, CDR2 SYGVKD. The CDR3 is made up of 13 amino acids. Germline trimming cut 7 bases from V and 2 bases from J; bases unmatched to any gene: 5. DNA of the CDR3: TGTGCCATCACTCCGACAGGGACCTACGAGCAGTACTTC. It specifies CAITPTGTYEQYF.

There are a few counts of this clonotype. The J gene is TRBJ1-5, the V gene TRBV10-3, with D uncertain. The germline V gene encodes CDR1 ENHRY and CDR2 SYGVKD. The length of the CDR3 is 12 residues. The germline V and J ends were trimmed by 10 bases and 2 bases, with 9 bases remaining between them. CDR3: CATTSGNQPQHF. For the CDR3, the DNA is TGTGCCACCACAAGCGGCAATCAGCCCCAGCATTTT.

This clonotype was seen repeatedly, ten times or more. The V and J genes are TRBV27 and TRBJ2-5; D gene ambiguous. Germline values: CDR1 MNHEY, CDR2 SMNVEV (reference sequence). V lost 6 bases, J lost 5 bases, and 19 bases lay in between. The length of the CDR3 is 15 residues. The CDR3 DNA reads TGTGCCAGCAGCCCGGGCCGCGTTGTTGGGGAGACCCAGTACTTC. Protein: CASSPGRVVGETQYF.

This clonotype was seen a few times. This chain joins TRBV20-1 and TRBJ1-2, with unresolved D. The CDR3 runs to 15 residues. With 0 bases removed from V and 4 bases from J, the gap between germline ends came to 15 bases. Per germline, CDR1 DFQATT and CDR2 SNEGSKA (reference sequence). Here the CDR3 reads CSARDRAEDFYGYTF. The CDR3 DNA is TGCAGTGCTAGAGATCGGGCTGAAGACTTCTATGGCTACACCTTC.

This clonotype was observed at least ten times. The V call is TRBV4-1, the J call TRBJ1-5; D is undetermined. Trimming cost V 0 bases and J 8 bases, with 8 bases left between them. Germline V lookup: CDR1 MGHRA, CDR2 YSYEKL. The CDR3 has 13 residues. The CDR3 is CASSQDLTKPQHF. The DNA of the CDR3 is TGCGCCAGCAGCCAAGATCTTACCAAGCCCCAGCATTTT.

The gene calls are TRBV7-2 and TRBJ1-6; 11 bases agree with TRBD1. CDR3 length: 16 amino acids. Trimming cost V 5 bases and J 7 bases; bases outside gene matches: 7. CDR1 SGHTA and CDR2 FQGNSA come from the germline V gene. CDR3 sequence: CASSTNWDRGNSPLHF. The CDR3 DNA follows: TGTGCCAGCAGCACAAATTGGGACAGGGGGAATTCACCCCTCCACTTT.

V and J are TRBV6-6 and TRBJ2-7, with D unclear. V was pared by 5 bases and J by 2 bases, with 7 bases between. The CDR3 length is 12 residues. Germline CDR1 reads MNHNY; CDR2 reads SVGAGI (reference sequence). CDR3 residues: CASSTPTYEQYF. CDR3 nucleotide sequence: TGTGCCAGCAGTACCCCCACCTACGAGCAGTACTTC.

The chain has TRBV25-1 and TRBJ2-5; 7 positions match TRBD1. This CDR3 is built from 17 residues. Germline CDR1 MGHDK, CDR2 SYGVNS. After removal of 2 bases from V and 3 bases from J, the junction contained 12 bases not matched to a gene. The DNA for the CDR3 is TGTGCCAGCAGTGAAGGTTTTTTTGGGGACAGTAAAGAGACCCAGTACTTC. This encodes CASSEGFFGDSKETQYF.

There are a few counts of this clonotype. The J gene is TRBJ1-3, the V gene TRBV6-6, with D hard to call. The CDR3 sequence is 16 residues long. Trimming shortened V by 0 bases and J by 1 base, and 10 bases separated the two germline ends. From germline, CDR1 is MNHNY and CDR2 SVGAGI (reference sequence). For the CDR3, the DNA is TGTGCCAGCAGTTACTCGTTTCCGGGTTCTGGAAACACCATATATTTT. It codes for CASSYSFPGSGNTIYF.

This chain connects TRBV12-3 or TRBV12-4 to TRBJ2-3; 12 positions agree with TRBD2. The length of the CDR3 is 15 residues. Trimming at V came to 5 bases and at J to 4 bases, leaving 4 bases not matched to a gene. In DNA form, the CDR3 reads TGTGCCAGCAGTCCCGGGACTAGCGGGCCAGATACGCAGTATTTT. As protein: CASSPGTSGPDTQYF.

V gene TRBV20-1 combines with J gene TRBJ2-7; D might be TRBD2 (5 bases). The CDR3 spans 13 residues. Germline V gives CDR1 DFQATT, CDR2 SNEGSKA (reference sequence). CDR3 DNA sequence: TGCAGCACGCTGCCGAGCGGAAGAGGCGAGCAGTACTTC. This gives the protein CSTLPSGRGEQYF.

This clonotype was observed many times. This chain connects TRBV7-2 to TRBJ2-3, with 7 bases that match TRBD2. Germline CDR1 SGHTA, CDR2 FQGNSA. V shed 2 bases, J shed 4 bases, and the junction held 6 bases outside the gene matches. CDR3 length: 15 amino acids. The CDR3 loop is CASSLQRGLSDTQYF. CDR3 DNA: TGTGCCAGCAGCTTACAGCGGGGCCTGTCAGATACGCAGTATTTT.

The chain employs TRBV2 and TRBJ2-7; 12 bases map to TRBD2. The CDR3 consists of 15 residues. Losses at the gene ends were 5 bases for V and 7 bases for J; bases not matched to a gene: 9. Germline V gene sequence: CDR1 SNHLY, CDR2 FYNNEI. The CDR3 loop is CASSPTSGGPREQYF. The CDR3 region has the DNA TGTGCCAGCAGTCCGACTAGCGGGGGACCCCGGGAGCAGTACTTC.

V gene TRBV5-1 combines with J gene TRBJ1-6; D unresolved. Trimming left V 4 bases short and J 6 bases short, with 14 bases between. This CDR3 is built from 15 residues. Germline values: CDR1 SGHRS, CDR2 YFSETQ. This CDR3 is CASSLESSGNSPLHF. The CDR3 nucleotides are TGCGCCAGCAGCCTAGAAAGTAGTGGTAATTCACCCCTCCACTTT.

This chain uses TRBV20-1 with TRBJ1-1, with D uncertain. Germline V gives CDR1 DFQATT, CDR2 SNEGSKA (reference sequence). V was clipped by 7 bases and J by 0 bases, with 6 bases between them. The CDR3 runs 11 residues. The DNA for the CDR3 is TGCAGTGTAAGGATGAACACTGAAGCTTTCTTT. Its protein is CSVRMNTEAFF.

Many counts were recorded for this clonotype. This chain connects TRBV29-1 to TRBJ1-1; D unresolved. The CDR3 totals 13 residues. In germline, CDR1 is SQVTM, CDR2 ANQGSEA. Trimming shortened V by 4 bases and J by 4 bases, and 13 bases separated the two germline ends. CDR3 bases: TGCAGCGTTGTGAGGGCCCTGGGCACTGAAGCTTTCTTT. It specifies CSVVRALGTEAFF.

V is TRBV7-9 and J is TRBJ2-2, with D uncertain. Germline-derived CDR1 and CDR2 are SEHNR and FQNEAQ (reference sequence). With 7 bases removed from V and 0 bases from J, the gap between germline ends came to 12 bases. The CDR3 consists of 15 residues. CDR3 DNA: TGTGCCAGCACCCACGCAGCCGCGAACACCGGGGAGCTGTTTTTT. This codes for CASTHAAANTGELFF.